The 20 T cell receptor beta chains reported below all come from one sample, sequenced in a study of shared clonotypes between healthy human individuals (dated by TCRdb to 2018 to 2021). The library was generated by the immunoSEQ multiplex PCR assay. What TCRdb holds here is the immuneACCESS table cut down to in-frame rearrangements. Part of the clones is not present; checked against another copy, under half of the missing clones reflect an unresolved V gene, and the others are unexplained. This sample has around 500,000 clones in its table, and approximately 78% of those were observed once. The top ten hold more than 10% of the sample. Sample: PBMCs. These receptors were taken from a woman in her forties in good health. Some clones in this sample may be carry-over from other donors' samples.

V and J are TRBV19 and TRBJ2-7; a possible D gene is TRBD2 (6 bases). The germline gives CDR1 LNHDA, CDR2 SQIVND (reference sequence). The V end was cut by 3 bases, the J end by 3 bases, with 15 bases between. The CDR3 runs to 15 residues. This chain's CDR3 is CASSISHGSSYEQYF. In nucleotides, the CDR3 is TGTGCCAGTAGTATCAGTCACGGGAGCAGCTACGAGCAGTACTTC.

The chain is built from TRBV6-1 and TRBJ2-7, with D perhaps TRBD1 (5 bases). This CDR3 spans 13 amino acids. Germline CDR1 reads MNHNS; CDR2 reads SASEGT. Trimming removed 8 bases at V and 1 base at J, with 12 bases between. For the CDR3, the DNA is TGTGCCAGCGAAGGGGTCTATTCCTACGAGCAGTACTTC. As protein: CASEGVYSYEQYF.

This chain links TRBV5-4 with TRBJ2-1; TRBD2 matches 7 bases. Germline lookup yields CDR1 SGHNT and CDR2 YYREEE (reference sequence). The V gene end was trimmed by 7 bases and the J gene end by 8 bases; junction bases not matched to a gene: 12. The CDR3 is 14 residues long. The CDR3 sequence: CASRRGGRWDEQFF. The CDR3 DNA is TGTGCCAGCCGGAGGGGAGGGCGTTGGGATGAGCAGTTCTTC.

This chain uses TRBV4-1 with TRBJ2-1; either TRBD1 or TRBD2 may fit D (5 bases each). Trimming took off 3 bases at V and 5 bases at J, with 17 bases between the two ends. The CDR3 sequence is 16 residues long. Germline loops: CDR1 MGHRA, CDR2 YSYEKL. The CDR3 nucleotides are TGCGCCAGCAGCCAGGGACCCCCCAGGGCCCACAATGAGCAGTTCTTC. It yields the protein CASSQGPPRAHNEQFF.

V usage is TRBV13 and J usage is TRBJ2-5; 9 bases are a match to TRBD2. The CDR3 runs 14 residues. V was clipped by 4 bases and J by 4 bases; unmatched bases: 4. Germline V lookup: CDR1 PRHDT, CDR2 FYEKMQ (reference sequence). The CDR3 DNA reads TGTGCCAGCAGCTCGGGACTAGCAGTAGAGACCCAGTACTTC. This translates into CASSSGLAVETQYF.

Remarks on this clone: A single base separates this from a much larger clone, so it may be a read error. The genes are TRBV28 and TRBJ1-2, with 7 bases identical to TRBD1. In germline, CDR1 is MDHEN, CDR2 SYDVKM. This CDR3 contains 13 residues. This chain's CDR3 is CATLRGAGQGYAF. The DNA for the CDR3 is TGTGCCACTCTCAGGGGGGCAGGGCAGGGCTACGCCTTC.

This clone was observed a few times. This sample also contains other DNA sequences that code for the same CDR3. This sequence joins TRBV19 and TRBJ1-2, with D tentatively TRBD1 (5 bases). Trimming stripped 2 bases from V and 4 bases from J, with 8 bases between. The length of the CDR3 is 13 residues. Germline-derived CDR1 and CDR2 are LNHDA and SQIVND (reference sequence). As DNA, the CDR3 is TGTGCCAGTAGTATACCAGGGATCTATGGCTACACCTTC. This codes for CASSIPGIYGYTF.

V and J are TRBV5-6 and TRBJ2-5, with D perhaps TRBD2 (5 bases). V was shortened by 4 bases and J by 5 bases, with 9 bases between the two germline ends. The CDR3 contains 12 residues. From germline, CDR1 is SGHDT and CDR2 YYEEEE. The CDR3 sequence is CASSQTGETQYF. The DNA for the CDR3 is TGTGCCAGCAGCCAAACGGGGGAGACCCAGTACTTC. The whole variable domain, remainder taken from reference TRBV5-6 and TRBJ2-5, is DAGVTQSPTHLIKTRGQQVTLRCSPKSGHDTVSWYQQALGQGPQFIFQYYEEEERQRGNFPDRFSGHQFPNYSSELNVNALLLGDSALYLCASSQTGETQYFGPGTRLLVL.

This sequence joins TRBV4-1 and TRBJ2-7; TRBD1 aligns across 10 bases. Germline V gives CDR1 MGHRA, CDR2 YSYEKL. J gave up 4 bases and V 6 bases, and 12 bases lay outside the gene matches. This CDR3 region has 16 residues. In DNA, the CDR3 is TGCGCCAGCAGTCACGGGACAGGGGCGTCCTCGTACGAGCAGTACTTC. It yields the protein CASSHGTGASSYEQYF.

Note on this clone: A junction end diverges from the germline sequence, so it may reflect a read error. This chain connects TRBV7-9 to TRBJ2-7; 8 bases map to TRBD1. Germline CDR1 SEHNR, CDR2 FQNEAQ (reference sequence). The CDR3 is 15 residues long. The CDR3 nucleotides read TGTGCCAGCAGCTTATGGGACAGGCCCTCCGACGAGCAGTACTTC. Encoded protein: CASSLWDRPSDEQYF.

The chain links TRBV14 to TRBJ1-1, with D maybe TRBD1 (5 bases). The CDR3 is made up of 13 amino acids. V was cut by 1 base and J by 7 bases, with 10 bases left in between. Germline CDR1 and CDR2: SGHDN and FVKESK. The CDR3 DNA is TGTGCCAGCAGCCAAGTTGGGGGGAATGAAGCTTTCTTT. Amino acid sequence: CASSQVGGNEAFF.

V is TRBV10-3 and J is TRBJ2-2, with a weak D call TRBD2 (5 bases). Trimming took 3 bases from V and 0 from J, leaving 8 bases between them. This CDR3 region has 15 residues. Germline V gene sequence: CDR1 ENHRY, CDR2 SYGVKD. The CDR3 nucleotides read TGTGCCATCAGTGAAAGAGCGGCGAACACCGGGGAGCTGTTTTTT. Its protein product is CAISERAANTGELFF.

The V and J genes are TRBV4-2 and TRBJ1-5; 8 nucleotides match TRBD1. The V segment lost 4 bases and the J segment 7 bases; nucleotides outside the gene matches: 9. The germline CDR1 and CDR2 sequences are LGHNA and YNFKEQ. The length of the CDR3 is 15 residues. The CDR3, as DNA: TGTGCCAGCAGCCCCTCCGGACAGGGCAGGCAGCCCCAGCATTTT. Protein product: CASSPSGQGRQPQHF.

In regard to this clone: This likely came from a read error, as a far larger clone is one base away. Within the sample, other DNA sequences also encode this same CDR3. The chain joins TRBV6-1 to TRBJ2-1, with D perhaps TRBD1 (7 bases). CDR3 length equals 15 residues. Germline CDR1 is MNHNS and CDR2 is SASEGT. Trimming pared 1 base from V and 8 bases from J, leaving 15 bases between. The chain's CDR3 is CASSEEGAGGHEQFF. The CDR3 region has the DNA TGTGCCAGCAGTGAAGAGGGAGCAGGGGGGCATGAGCAGTTCTTC.

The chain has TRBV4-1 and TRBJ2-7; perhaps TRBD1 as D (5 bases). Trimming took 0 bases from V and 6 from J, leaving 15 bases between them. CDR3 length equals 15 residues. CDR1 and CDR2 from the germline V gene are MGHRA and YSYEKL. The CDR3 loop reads CASSQDPGHAFEQYF. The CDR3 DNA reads TGCGCCAGCAGCCAAGATCCAGGGCACGCCTTCGAGCAGTACTTC.

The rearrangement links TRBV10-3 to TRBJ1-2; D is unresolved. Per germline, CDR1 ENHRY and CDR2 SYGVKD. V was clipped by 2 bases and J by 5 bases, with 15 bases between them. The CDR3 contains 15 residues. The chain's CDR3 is CAISEGKGMRYGYTF. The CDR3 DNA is TGTGCCATCAGTGAGGGGAAGGGCATGCGGTATGGCTACACCTTC.

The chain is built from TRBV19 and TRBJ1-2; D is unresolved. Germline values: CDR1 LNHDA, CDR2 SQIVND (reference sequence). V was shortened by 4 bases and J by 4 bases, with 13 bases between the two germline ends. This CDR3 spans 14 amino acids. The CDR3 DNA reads TGTGCCAGTAGTACTGGTACCAGAGGCTATGGCTACACCTTC. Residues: CASSTGTRGYGYTF.

The DNA of the CDR3 is TGTGCCAGCAGCGTTAGCGGGCGAAGCGAGCAGTTCTTC. It encodes CASSVSGRSEQFF. The V call is TRBV9, the J call TRBJ2-1; 7 nucleotides agree with TRBD2. Germline values: CDR1 SGDLS, CDR2 YYNGEE. V was pared by 2 bases and J by 10 bases, with 6 bases of the junction left unmatched. The CDR3 is 13 residues long.

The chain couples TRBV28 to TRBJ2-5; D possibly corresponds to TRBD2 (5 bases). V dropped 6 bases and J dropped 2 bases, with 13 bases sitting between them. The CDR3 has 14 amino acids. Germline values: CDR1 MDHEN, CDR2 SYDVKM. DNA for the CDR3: TGTGCCAGCAGAATGGACGGAGGACAAGAGACCCAGTACTTC. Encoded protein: CASRMDGGQETQYF.

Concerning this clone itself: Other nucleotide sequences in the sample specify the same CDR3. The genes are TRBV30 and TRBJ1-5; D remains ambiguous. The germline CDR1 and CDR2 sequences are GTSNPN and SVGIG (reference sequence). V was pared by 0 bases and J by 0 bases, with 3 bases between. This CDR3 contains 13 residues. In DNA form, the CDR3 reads TGTGCCTGGAGTGTAGATAGCAATCAGCCCCAGCATTTT. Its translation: CAWSVDSNQPQHF.